At least ten counts were recorded for the clone carrying this T cell receptor (beta chain). This specimen comes from a study of blood T cells in healthy people across ages. This CDR3 comprises 14 residues. CDR1 is MNHEY, CDR2 SVGAGI, per germline. With 6 bases clipped from V and 3 bases from J, the junction kept 6 bases outside the gene matches. Healthy Caucasian individuals from Russia aged about 6 to 95 served as donors. PCR was performed a second time for roughly 7 to 12 cycles using a sample-barcoded 5' primer and a J-beta primer mix. Tagging of each cDNA molecule was performed by a template-switch adaptor with 12 random nucleotides. TCRdb fed the 5' RACE reads into MiXCR, producing one record per CDR3 protein. The sample holds around 870,000 distinct CDR3 sequences, 25% to 35% seen once.

This clonotype was obtained from a woman over 75 in good health. V gene TRBV6-5 combines with J gene TRBJ2-3; 7 bases fit TRBD1. The sample taken for sequencing was blood. Written as DNA, the CDR3 is TGTGCCAGCAGCCCTCAGACAGGGACAGATACGCAGTATTTT. Its protein is CASSPQTGTDTQYF.